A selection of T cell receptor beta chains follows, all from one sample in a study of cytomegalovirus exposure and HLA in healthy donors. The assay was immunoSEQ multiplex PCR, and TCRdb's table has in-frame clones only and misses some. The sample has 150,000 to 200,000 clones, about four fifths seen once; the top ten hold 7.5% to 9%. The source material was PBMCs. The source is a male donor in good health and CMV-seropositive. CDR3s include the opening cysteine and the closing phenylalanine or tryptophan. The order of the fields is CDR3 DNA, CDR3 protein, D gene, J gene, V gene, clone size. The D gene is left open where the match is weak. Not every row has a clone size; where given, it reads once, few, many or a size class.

TGTGCCAGCAGTTTAAGAGGCGCGGTGGGAAACACCATATATTTT	CASSLRGAVGNTIYF	NA	TRBJ1-3	TRBV27	NA
TGTGCCAGCAGTGATCCCCCACAAGACTACGAGCAGTACTTC	CASSDPPQDYEQYF	NA	TRBJ2-7	TRBV25-1	NA
TGCAGCGCCAAGAACACTGAAGCTTTCTTT	CSAKNTEAFF	NA	TRBJ1-1	TRBV29-1	NA
TGTGCCAGCAGCTTCGGAGGGTCCTACACCTTC	CASSFGGSYTF	NA	TRBJ1-2	TRBV5-6	NA
TGTGCCAGCAGCCTCGGGACAGGCTACTACGAGCAGTACTTC	CASSLGTGYYEQYF	TRBD1	TRBJ2-7	TRBV5-8	NA
TGTGCCAGCAGTTCTCACGGTATATACTTC	CASSSHGIYF	NA	TRBJ1-2	TRBV28	NA
TGTGCCAGTAGTCCCCGGGACAGGGATGGCCGTAGCAATCAGCCCCAGCATTTT	CASSPRDRDGRSNQPQHF	TRBD1	TRBJ1-5	TRBV19	NA
TGTGCCAGCAGCTTGGAAGGGGGCAGGAATGAAAAACTGTTTTTT	CASSLEGGRNEKLFF	TRBD1	TRBJ1-4	TRBV5-4	once
TGTGCCAGCAGCTTAGATTCAGGCCTAAATCAGCCCCAGCATTTT	CASSLDSGLNQPQHF	NA	TRBJ1-5	TRBV11-2	once
TGTGCCAGCAGCCTATCGTCGAATGAGCAGTTCTTC	CASSLSSNEQFF	NA	TRBJ2-1	TRBV11-2	NA
TGTGCCAGCAGCCGAGACAGGGGAGGGACTGAAGCTTTCTTT	CASSRDRGGTEAFF	TRBD1	TRBJ1-1	TRBV7-8	NA
TGTGCCAGCAGCGTAGTCGCGGGAGGGGGGGAGACCCAGTACTTC	CASSVVAGGGETQYF	TRBD2	TRBJ2-5	TRBV9	NA
TGTGCCAGCTCACCGCAGGGTTGGGTAATTATCTACGAGCAGTACTTC	CASSPQGWVIIYEQYF	NA	TRBJ2-7	TRBV18	NA
TGTGCCAGCAGTCAAGGGACAGGGGGCGGACGGCGCTACACCTTC	CASSQGTGGGRRYTF	TRBD1	TRBJ1-2	TRBV27	NA
TGTGCCAGAGGGACAAGCTACGAGCAGTACTTC	CARGTSYEQYF	NA	TRBJ2-7	TRBV25-1	NA
TGTGCCAGCAGTCAGACATCAGACAGGAACTATGGCTACACCTTC	CASSQTSDRNYGYTF	NA	TRBJ1-2	TRBV7-9	NA
TGCGCCAGCAGCTTGGATACGGGGGTGGCAGATACGCAGTATTTT	CASSLDTGVADTQYF	NA	TRBJ2-3	TRBV5-1	NA
TGTGCCAGCAGTATGGGCATACGAGAAAAACTGTTTTTT	CASSMGIREKLFF	NA	TRBJ1-4	TRBV25-1	NA
TGTGCCAGCAGCGTAGTCACTAGCGGTAACACCGGGGAGCTGTTTTTT	CASSVVTSGNTGELFF	TRBD2	TRBJ2-2	TRBV9	few
TGTGCCAGTAGTATAGGGGGGCATGTCGGGGAGCTGTTTTTT	CASSIGGHVGELFF	NA	TRBJ2-2	TRBV19	NA
TGTGCCAGCAGCTCCCCCGGGGGCTACGAGCAGTACTTC	CASSSPGGYEQYF	NA	TRBJ2-7	TRBV7-9	NA
TGCGCCAGCAGCCCCTTTAACGGGGTGGGGAATGAGCAGTTCTTC	CASSPFNGVGNEQFF	NA	TRBJ2-1	TRBV4-1	NA
TGCAGCGTTGCACAGGGGAACTCCTACAATGAGCAGTTCTTC	CSVAQGNSYNEQFF	TRBD1	TRBJ2-1	TRBV29-1	NA